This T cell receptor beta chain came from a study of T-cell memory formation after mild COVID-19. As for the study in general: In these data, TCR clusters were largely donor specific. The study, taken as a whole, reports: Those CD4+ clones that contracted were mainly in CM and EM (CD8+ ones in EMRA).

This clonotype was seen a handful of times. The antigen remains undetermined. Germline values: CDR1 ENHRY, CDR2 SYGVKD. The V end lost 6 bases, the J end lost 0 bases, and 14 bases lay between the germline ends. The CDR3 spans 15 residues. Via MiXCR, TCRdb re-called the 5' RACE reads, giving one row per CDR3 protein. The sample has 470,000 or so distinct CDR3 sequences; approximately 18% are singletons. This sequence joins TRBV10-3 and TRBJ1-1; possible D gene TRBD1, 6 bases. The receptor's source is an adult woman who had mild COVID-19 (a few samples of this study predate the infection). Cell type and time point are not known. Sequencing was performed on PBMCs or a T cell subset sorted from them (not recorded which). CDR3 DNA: TGTGCCATCAGAGGACAGCTTGTCATGAACACTGAAGCTTTCTTT. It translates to CAIRGQLVMNTEAFF.